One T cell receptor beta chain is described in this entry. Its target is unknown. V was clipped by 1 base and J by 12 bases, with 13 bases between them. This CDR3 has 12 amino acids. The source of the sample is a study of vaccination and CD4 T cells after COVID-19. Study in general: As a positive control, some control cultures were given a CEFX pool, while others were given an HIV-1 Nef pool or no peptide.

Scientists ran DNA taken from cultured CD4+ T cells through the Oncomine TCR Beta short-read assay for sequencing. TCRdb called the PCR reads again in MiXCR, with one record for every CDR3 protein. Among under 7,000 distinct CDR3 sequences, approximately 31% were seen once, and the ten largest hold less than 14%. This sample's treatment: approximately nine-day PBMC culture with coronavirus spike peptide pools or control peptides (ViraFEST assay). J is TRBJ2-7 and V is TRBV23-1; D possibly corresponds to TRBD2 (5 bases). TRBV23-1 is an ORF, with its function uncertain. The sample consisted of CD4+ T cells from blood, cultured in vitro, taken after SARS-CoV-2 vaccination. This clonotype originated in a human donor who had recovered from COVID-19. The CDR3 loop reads CASSQWATAGYF. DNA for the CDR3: TGCGCCAGCAGTCAATGGGCCACGGCGGGGTACTTC.